The 22 T cell receptor beta chains below come from one sample, sequenced in a study of response to subunit inactivated influenza vaccine. TCRdb re-derived calls from the RT-PCR reads in MiXCR, one entry per CDR3 protein. The table lists about 570,000 distinct CDR3 sequences, roughly 10% of them singletons. This sample was shared with a second study, whose subject was T cells expressing NK-cell markers. From that second work: The cDNA for TCR beta came from 5'RACE template switching with UMIs.

The sequenced sample was PBMCs from blood, obtained on the day of vaccination. Every receptor here comes from a man aged 50 to 60 who received an inactivated influenza vaccine.

This clonotype was seen many times. The chain couples TRBV5-6 to TRBJ2-3, with 7 bases aligning to TRBD2. J lost 3 bases, V lost 2 bases, and 6 bases had no gene match. This CDR3 region has 15 residues. CDR1 SGHDT and CDR2 YYEEEE come from the germline V gene. The CDR3 is CASSFRLAQTDTQYF. CDR3 coding DNA: TGTGCCAGCAGCTTTCGACTAGCCCAGACAGATACGCAGTATTTT.

This clonotype was seen more than once but under ten times. This sequence joins TRBV25-1 and TRBJ2-3; 8 nucleotides line up with TRBD2. The CDR3 is made up of 16 amino acids. CDR1 MGHDK and CDR2 SYGVNS come from the germline V gene. Trimming took 0 bases from V and 5 from J; bases not matched to a gene: 7. CDR3 DNA sequence: TGTGCCAGCAGTGAATATCGGGGGGGGGCTGGAGATACGCAGTATTTT. It encodes CASSEYRGGAGDTQYF.

This chain links TRBV27 with TRBJ2-1; 8 bases line up with TRBD2. Germline CDR1 and CDR2: MNHEY and SMNVEV (reference sequence). The CDR3 contains 15 residues. J gave up 2 bases and V 6 bases, and 6 bases lay outside the gene matches. The CDR3: CASRTSGRPYNEQFF. DNA for the CDR3: TGTGCCAGCAGAACTAGCGGACGGCCCTACAATGAGCAGTTCTTC.

This clonotype turned up a few times. The J gene is TRBJ2-7, the V gene TRBV7-2; 10 positions match TRBD2. Germline V gene data show CDR1 as SGHTA and CDR2 as FQGNSA. Trimming removed 5 bases from V and 1 base from J; junction bases left unmatched: 8. The CDR3 sequence is 16 residues long. The CDR3 sequence is CASSPDPLAGSYEQYF. The CDR3 nucleotides read TGTGCCAGCAGCCCCGACCCACTAGCGGGATCCTACGAGCAGTACTTC.

This clonotype was observed at least ten times. The genes are TRBV4-3 and TRBJ2-4, with 10 bases that match TRBD1. The V gene end was trimmed by 2 bases and the J gene end by 10 bases; junction bases not matched to a gene: 5. The CDR3 totals 14 residues. Germline V gene data show CDR1 as LGHNA and CDR2 as YSLEER. For the CDR3, the DNA is TGCGCCAGCAGCCAAAACCCGGGACAGGGGATTCAGTACTTC. Protein: CASSQNPGQGIQYF.

This clonotype was observed a handful of times. The rearrangement joins TRBV20-1 to TRBJ1-1, with D unresolved. The V gene lost 1 base and the J gene lost 3 bases, with 15 bases spanning the gap. CDR1 is DFQATT and CDR2 is SNEGSKA in the germline V gene (reference sequence). The CDR3 has 15 residues. CDR3 sequence reads: CSARAPEGPYTEAFF. The CDR3 DNA sequence: TGCAGTGCTAGAGCCCCGGAAGGGCCTTACACTGAAGCTTTCTTT.

This rearrangement joins TRBV6-5 to TRBJ2-3; D unclear. The CDR3 is made up of 15 amino acids. V shed 2 bases and J shed 0 bases, with 9 bases lying between them. Germline V gives CDR1 MNHEY, CDR2 SVGAGI. The CDR3 DNA reads TGTGCCAGCAGTTACGACGGAAGGAGCACAGATACGCAGTATTTT. Protein product: CASSYDGRSTDTQYF.

This clonotype was seen only a few times. J is TRBJ1-1 and V is TRBV4-2, with D possibly being TRBD1 (6 bases). This CDR3 is built from 16 residues. CDR1 and CDR2 (germline): LGHNA, YNFKEQ. Trimming left V 0 bases short and J 5 bases short, with 16 bases between. The CDR3 DNA follows: TGTGCCAGCAGCCAAGATTTTAGGGGGGGGAGGACTGAAGCTTTCTTT. Translation gives CASSQDFRGGRTEAFF.

This clonotype appeared many times. The chain recombines TRBV6-2 or TRBV6-3 with TRBJ2-1, with 9 bases matching TRBD2. After removal of 0 bases from V and 7 bases from J, the junction contained 4 bases not matched to a gene. The CDR3 extends over 15 amino acids. The V gene's germline CDR1 is MNHEY and CDR2 SVGEGT. CDR3 protein: CASSYSGAGGNEQFF. In DNA, the CDR3 is TGTGCCAGCAGTTACTCAGGAGCGGGAGGAAATGAGCAGTTCTTC.

The chain uses TRBV2 and TRBJ2-3, with 12 bases identical to TRBD2. Germline CDR1 reads SNHLY; CDR2 reads FYNNEI. The V and J ends lost 8 bases and 5 bases, in that order; junction bases with no gene match: 11. This CDR3 has 16 residues. Written as DNA, the CDR3 is TGTGCCAGCGGGTGGGCTAGCGGGGGGGCCGAAGATACGCAGTATTTT. Translation gives CASGWASGGAEDTQYF.

The chain employs TRBV27 and TRBJ2-1; 9 nucleotides line up with TRBD1. The CDR3 contains 17 residues. Germline V gives CDR1 MNHEY, CDR2 SMNVEV (reference sequence). Trimming took 4 bases from V and 9 from J; bases not matched to a gene: 16. The CDR3: CASSYDRGGTLPLEQFF. In DNA, the CDR3 is TGTGCCAGCAGTTATGACAGGGGGGGGACTCTACCCCTTGAGCAGTTCTTC.

The chain has TRBV27 and TRBJ2-1; D could derive from TRBD1 or TRBD2 (6 bases each). V was shortened by 5 bases and J by 2 bases, with 16 bases between the two germline ends. The CDR3 contains 16 residues. The germline V gene encodes CDR1 MNHEY and CDR2 SMNVEV (reference sequence). CDR3 region: CASSGGSRGPYNEQFF. The CDR3 nucleotides read TGTGCCAGCAGTGGGGGTAGCCGGGGGCCCTACAATGAGCAGTTCTTC.

This chain uses TRBV27 with TRBJ1-5, with unresolved D. V lost 5 bases and J 2 bases, leaving 13 bases between the germline ends. Germline V lookup: CDR1 MNHEY, CDR2 SMNVEV (reference sequence). The CDR3 contains 15 residues. The CDR3 spells CASSLAYRGNQPQHF. CDR3 DNA sequence: TGTGCCAGCAGTCTTGCATATAGGGGCAATCAGCCCCAGCATTTT.

A remark on this clonotype: With a much larger clone just one base away, this may be a read error. This sequence joins TRBV12-3 or TRBV12-4 and TRBJ2-1; the D is unclear. V was shortened by 6 bases and J by 4 bases, with 10 bases between the two germline ends. The CDR3 covers 13 residues. The CDR3 loop reads CASRLPGYNEQFF. The CDR3 DNA reads as TGTGCCAGCAGACTCCCTGGGTACAATGAGCAGTTCTTC.

This clonotype was seen a few times. The gene calls are TRBV20-1 and TRBJ2-7; 10 positions agree with TRBD2. Unmatched junction bases numbered 2, after V lost 3 bases and J lost 0 bases. Germline CDR1 reads DFQATT; CDR2 reads SNEGSKA (reference sequence). The CDR3 is 14 amino acids. CDR3 in DNA: TGCAGTGCTAGTCCTAGCGGGAGCTCCTACGAGCAGTACTTC. This codes for CSASPSGSSYEQYF.

The sample holds a few counts of this clonotype. The chain links TRBV7-2 to TRBJ2-4, with a possible D match to TRBD2 (5 bases). This CDR3 region has 14 residues. V was pared by 2 bases and J by 2 bases, with 7 bases between. Germline CDR1 is SGHTA and CDR2 is FQGNSA. In nucleotides, the CDR3 is TGTGCCAGCAGCTTACGGGGAACCAAAAACATTCAGTACTTC. It is translated as CASSLRGTKNIQYF.

This clonotype was seen a few times. This chain uses TRBV12-3 or TRBV12-4 with TRBJ1-1, with D unclear. Between the trimmed V and J ends, which lost 5 bases and 7 bases, there was a span of 8 bases. This CDR3 comprises 11 residues. The CDR3, as DNA: TGTGCCAGCAGTCATCGTAGTGAAGCTTTCTTT. This encodes CASSHRSEAFF.

This clonotype was seen many times. J is TRBJ1-1 and V is TRBV7-9, with D tentatively TRBD1 (6 bases). The V end was cut by 1 base, the J end by 11 bases, with 14 bases between. The CDR3 totals 13 residues. Germline V gene lookup returns CDR1 SEHNR and CDR2 FQNEAQ (reference sequence). CDR3: CASSLGGGKDAFF. In DNA form, the CDR3 reads TGTGCCAGCAGCTTAGGAGGGGGGAAGGATGCTTTCTTT.

The chain has TRBV28 and TRBJ2-7; TRBD1 matches at 8 bases. Germline loops: CDR1 MDHEN, CDR2 SYDVKM. V lost 6 bases and J lost 0; bases outside the gene matches: 7. The CDR3 sequence is 15 residues long. The CDR3 reads CASSADRASSYEQYF. The CDR3 nucleotides read TGTGCCAGCAGCGCGGACAGGGCGAGCTCCTACGAGCAGTACTTC.

This clonotype was counted ten times or more. The V call is TRBV10-3, the J call TRBJ2-7, with 11 positions matching TRBD2. From germline, CDR1 is ENHRY and CDR2 SYGVKD. This CDR3 contains 16 residues. The ends lost 8 bases at V and 1 base at J; junction bases unmatched: 10. The CDR3 region is CAIQGTSGDRSYEQYF. Here the CDR3 DNA reads TGTGCCATCCAAGGGACTAGCGGCGACAGATCCTACGAGCAGTACTTC.

The rearrangement uses TRBV25-1 and TRBJ2-2; D unclear. The CDR3 is 16 residues long. The V and J ends lost 5 bases and 2 bases respectively, with 15 bases between them. Germline V gene sequence: CDR1 MGHDK, CDR2 SYGVNS. The CDR3 DNA sequence: TGTGCCAGCAGTCGAATCAGGTCTACAAACACCGGGGAGCTGTTTTTT. Protein sequence: CASSRIRSTNTGELFF. The full variable domain, its missing parts supplied by reference TRBV25-1 and TRBJ2-2, is EADIYQTPRYLVIGTGKKITLECSQTMGHDKMYWYQQDPGMELHLIHYSYGVNSTEKGDLSSESTVSRIRTEHFPLTLESARPSHTSQYLCASSRIRSTNTGELFFGEGSRLTVL.

This clonotype showed up many times. The V and J genes are TRBV7-2 and TRBJ2-1, with D perhaps matching TRBD1 or TRBD2 (5 bases each). This CDR3 comprises 13 residues. In germline, CDR1 is SGHTA, CDR2 FQGNSA. V was cut by 5 bases and J by 8 bases, with 13 bases left in between. The CDR3 DNA sequence: TGTGCCAGCAGCGTTAGGGTGGGGGATGAGCAGTTCTTC. Encoded protein: CASSVRVGDEQFF.